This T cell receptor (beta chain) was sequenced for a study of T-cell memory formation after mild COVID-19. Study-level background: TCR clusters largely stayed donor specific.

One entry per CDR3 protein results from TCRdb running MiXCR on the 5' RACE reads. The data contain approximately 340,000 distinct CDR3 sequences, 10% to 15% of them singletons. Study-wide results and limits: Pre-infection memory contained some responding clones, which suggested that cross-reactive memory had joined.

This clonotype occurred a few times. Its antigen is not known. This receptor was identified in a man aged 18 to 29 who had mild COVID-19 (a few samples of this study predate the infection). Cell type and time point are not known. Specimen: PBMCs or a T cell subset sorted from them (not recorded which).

CDR3 protein: CASSLGASNTEAFF. In DNA, the CDR3 is TGTGCCAGCAGCTTAGGGGCATCGAACACTGAAGCTTTCTTT. The chain uses TRBV7-9 and TRBJ1-1; D is unresolved. The CDR3 spans 14 residues. In germline, CDR1 is SEHNR, CDR2 FQNEAQ (reference sequence). Trimming pared 1 base from V and 1 base from J, leaving 7 bases between.